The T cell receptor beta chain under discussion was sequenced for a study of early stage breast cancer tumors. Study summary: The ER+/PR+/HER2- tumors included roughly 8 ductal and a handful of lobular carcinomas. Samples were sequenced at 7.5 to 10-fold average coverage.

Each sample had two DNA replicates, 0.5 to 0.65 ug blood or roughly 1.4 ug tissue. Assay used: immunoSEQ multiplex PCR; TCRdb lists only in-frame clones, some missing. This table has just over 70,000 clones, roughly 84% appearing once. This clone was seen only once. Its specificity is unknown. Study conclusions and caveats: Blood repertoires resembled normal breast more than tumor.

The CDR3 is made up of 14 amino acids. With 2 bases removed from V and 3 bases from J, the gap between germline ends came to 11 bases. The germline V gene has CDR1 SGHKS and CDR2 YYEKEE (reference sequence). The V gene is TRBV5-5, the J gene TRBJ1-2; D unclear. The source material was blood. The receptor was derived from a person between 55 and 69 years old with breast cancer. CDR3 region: CASSLGVSDYGYTF. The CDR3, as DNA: TGTGCCAGCAGCTTAGGTGTTAGTGACTATGGCTACACCTTC.